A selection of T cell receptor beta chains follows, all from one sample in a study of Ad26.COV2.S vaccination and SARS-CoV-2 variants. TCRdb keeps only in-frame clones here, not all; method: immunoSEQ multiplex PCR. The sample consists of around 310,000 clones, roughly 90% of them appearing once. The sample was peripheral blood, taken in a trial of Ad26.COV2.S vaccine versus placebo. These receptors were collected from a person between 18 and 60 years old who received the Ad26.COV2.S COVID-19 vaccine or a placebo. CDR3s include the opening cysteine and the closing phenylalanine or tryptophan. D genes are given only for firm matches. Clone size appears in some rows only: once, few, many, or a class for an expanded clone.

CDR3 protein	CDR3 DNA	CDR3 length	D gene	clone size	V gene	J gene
CASSYSNSNQPQHF	TGTGCCAGCAGTTACTCGAATAGCAATCAGCCCCAGCATTTT	14	-	few	TRBV6-2/TRBV6-3	TRBJ1-5
CASSQDEDYGYTF	TGTGCCAGCAGCCAAGACGAGGACTATGGCTACACCTTC	13	-	-	TRBV14	TRBJ1-2
CASSLGARALSYEQYF	TGTGCCAGCAGCTTAGGGGCGCGGGCTTTGAGCTACGAGCAGTACTTC	16	-	-	TRBV7-6	TRBJ2-7
CSASAGPQFF	TGCAGTGCTAGTGCAGGTCCGCAGTTCTTC	10	-	-	TRBV20-1	TRBJ2-1
CASSLRGGTEAFF	TGTGCCAGCAGTTTACGGGGGGGGACTGAAGCTTTCTTT	13	-	-	TRBV27	TRBJ1-1
CASQQLAPATEAFF	TGTGCCAGCCAGCAACTTGCCCCGGCCACTGAAGCTTTCTTT	14	-	-	TRBV28	TRBJ1-1
CASTREAFSTDTQYF	TGTGCCAGTACGAGGGAGGCGTTCAGCACAGATACGCAGTATTTT	15	-	-	TRBV19	TRBJ2-3
CATSTRQPVALDTQYF	TGTGCCACCAGCACCCGACAGCCAGTCGCTTTAGATACGCAGTATTTT	16	-	-	TRBV15	TRBJ2-3
CASSRGTTGELFF	TGTGCCAGCAGCCGGGGGACCACCGGGGAGCTGTTTTTT	13	-	-	TRBV12-3/TRBV12-4	TRBJ2-2
CASSLDNYGYTF	TGTGCCAGCAGCTTGGACAACTATGGCTACACCTTC	12	-	-	TRBV5-8	TRBJ1-2
CASSSLGLGFTGELFF	TGTGCCAGCAGTTCCCTGGGACTAGGTTTCACCGGGGAGCTGTTTTTT	16	TRBD2	-	TRBV6-5	TRBJ2-2
CASSLGYEQYF	TGTGCCAGCAGCTTGGGGTACGAGCAGTACTTC	11	-	-	TRBV5-5	TRBJ2-7
CASSLIVRGSGELFF	TGTGCCAGCAGCTTGATTGTTAGGGGATCCGGGGAGCTGTTTTTT	15	-	-	TRBV7-6	TRBJ2-2
CASSSPGLLDTEAFF	TGTGCCAGCAGTTCCCCGGGCCTCCTCGACACTGAAGCTTTCTTT	15	-	-	TRBV28	TRBJ1-1
CTSSQVGLAGAQTDTQYF	TGCACCAGCAGCCAAGTCGGACTAGCGGGGGCCCAGACAGATACGCAGTATTTT	18	-	few	TRBV1	TRBJ2-3
CASSDEETNYGYTF	TGTGCCAGCAGCGACGAGGAGACTAACTATGGCTACACCTTC	14	-	-	TRBV9	TRBJ1-2
CASSYSGSWQFF	TGTGCCAGCAGTTACTCCGGGTCGTGGCAGTTCTTC	12	-	-	TRBV6-2/TRBV6-3	TRBJ2-1
CASSSRQPTGYTEAFF	TGTGCCAGCAGTTCAAGGCAGCCAACAGGGTACACTGAAGCTTTCTTT	16	-	once	TRBV27	TRBJ1-1
CASSLRGGNTIYF	TGTGCCAGTAGTCTCAGGGGAGGAAACACCATATATTTT	13	-	-	TRBV19	TRBJ1-3
CASSDYTGWGPQHF	TGTGCCAGCAGTGATTATACAGGGTGGGGGCCCCAGCATTTT	14	-	-	TRBV2	TRBJ1-5
CASEGQSREAFF	TGTGCCAGCGAGGGGCAGTCTAGGGAAGCTTTCTTT	12	-	-	TRBV7-9	TRBJ1-1
CASKGVLRSGSSYNEQFF	TGTGCCAGCAAAGGGGTACTTCGAAGCGGGAGTTCTTACAATGAGCAGTTCTTC	18	TRBD2	-	TRBV25-1	TRBJ2-1
CASSLSLSPLHF	TGTGCCAGCAGCTTATCCCTCTCACCCCTCCACTTT	12	-	-	TRBV7-2	TRBJ1-6
CASKREQVLGEAFF	TGTGCCAGCAAACGGGAACAGGTGTTGGGTGAAGCTTTCTTT	14	-	-	TRBV6-4	TRBJ1-1
CAISAGTWGSSYEQYF	TGTGCCATCAGTGCTGGGACTTGGGGGAGCTCCTACGAGCAGTACTTC	16	-	once	TRBV10-3	TRBJ2-7
CASSQERGGNTEAFF	TGCGCCAGCAGCCAAGAAAGGGGAGGGAACACTGAAGCTTTCTTT	15	-	-	TRBV4-1	TRBJ1-1
CASDRVETQYF	TGTGCCAGCGACAGGGTGGAGACCCAGTACTTC	11	TRBD1	-	TRBV6-5	TRBJ2-5
CASSNSGLGYNEQFF	TGTGCCAGCAGCAACAGCGGCCTCGGCTACAATGAGCAGTTCTTC	15	-	-	TRBV9	TRBJ2-1
CASSFPQTWGLHTEAFF	TGTGCCAGCAGTTTCCCACAAACGTGGGGGTTGCACACTGAAGCTTTCTTT	17	-	-	TRBV28	TRBJ1-1